These T cell receptor beta chains were read from a single sample in a study of human T cells and chemical hapten exposure. One entry per CDR3 protein, called by TCRdb with MiXCR from the RACE reads. The sample includes some 400,000 distinct CDR3 sequences, more than 4.5% of them seen just once. Material: whole blood, obtained in connection with sensitization to the hapten diphenylcyclopropenone (DPC). These receptors all stem from a woman between 45 and 65 years old with alopecia areata. Some clones in this sample may be carry-over from other donors' samples. Both conserved end residues are part of each CDR3. A D gene is named only where the DNA matches it firmly. A row's size may be missing; if present it is once, few, many or a size class.

j_gene | d_gene | abundance | v_gene | CDR3nt | CDR3aa
TRBJ2-3 | NA | many | TRBV20-1 | TGCAGTGCTAAGGGGGGCGGGGCAGATACGCAGTATTTT | CSAKGGGADTQYF
TRBJ1-5 | TRBD1 | NA | TRBV18 | TGTGCCAGCTCCCGGGACAGGGACAATCAGCCCCAGCATTTT | CASSRDRDNQPQHF
TRBJ2-7 | TRBD1 | NA | TRBV7-9 | TGTGCCAGCAGCTCGACAGGGGGCGCGACGACCGAGCAGTACTTC | CASSSTGGATTEQYF
TRBJ1-2 | NA | few | TRBV6-5 | TGTGCCAGCAGTTACACATCCGACGGAATTGGCTACACCTTC | CASSYTSDGIGYTF
TRBJ1-5 | NA | many | TRBV7-3 | TGTGCCAGCAGCTTAGGCCGCGGCCAGCCCCAGCATTTT | CASSLGRGQPQHF
TRBJ2-4 | TRBD1 | NA | TRBV6-5 | TGTGCCAGCAGTGGGGGACAGGGGAACAAAAACATTCAGTACTTC | CASSGGQGNKNIQYF
TRBJ2-4 | NA | many | TRBV7-2 | TGTGCCAGCAGGCTAGACACACTAGCCAAAAACATTCAGTACTTC | CASRLDTLAKNIQYF
TRBJ2-7 | NA | NA | TRBV2 | TGTGCCAGCAGTGAAGCCAACATCGCCTACGAGCAGTACTTC | CASSEANIAYEQYF
TRBJ2-4 | NA | NA | TRBV12-3/TRBV12-4 | TGTGCCAGCAGTTTTGGGGGGCTCACCAAAAACATTCAGTACTTC | CASSFGGLTKNIQYF
TRBJ1-1 | NA | few | TRBV27 | TGTGCCAGCACCAACCCGACAGGCGGTCGCGCTGAAGCTTTCTTT | CASTNPTGGRAEAFF
TRBJ1-5 | NA | NA | TRBV10-1 | TGCGCCAGCAGTGAGTCTACGGCCCAGCCCCAGCATTTT | CASSESTAQPQHF
TRBJ2-1 | NA | few | TRBV7-8 | TGTGCCAGCAGGGGGGGGCAAAATGAGCAGTTCTTC | CASRGGQNEQFF
TRBJ1-5 | NA | many | TRBV5-1 | TGCGCCAGCAGCTTTGAGGGTTGGCAGCCCCAGCATTTT | CASSFEGWQPQHF
TRBJ2-3 | TRBD2 | many | TRBV7-2 | TGTGCCAGCAGCTTAAGGGACCCCTTAGTGACGCGGGGGGGGGATACGCAGTATTTT | CASSLRDPLVTRGGDTQYF
TRBJ1-6 | TRBD1 | many | TRBV5-1 | TGCGCCAGCAGCTTTTCCGACAGGGTGAGGTCACCCCTCCACTTT | CASSFSDRVRSPLHF
TRBJ1-2 | NA | few | TRBV5-1 | TGCGCCAGCAGCTTGGCCGACAGCTATTGGAGCGGCTACACCTTC | CASSLADSYWSGYTF
TRBJ1-1 | NA | many | TRBV12-3/TRBV12-4 | TGTGCCAGCAGTTTAGGGGGCAGTCTGAACACTGAAGCTTTCTTT | CASSLGGSLNTEAFF
TRBJ1-2 | TRBD1 | NA | TRBV5-5 | TGTGCCAGCAGCTTGGAACAGGGGGCGCGTGGCTACACCTTC | CASSLEQGARGYTF
TRBJ2-5 | NA | many | TRBV9 | TGTGCCAGCAGCGAGAAATGGCCTTACCGAGGCTACCAAGAGACCCAGTACTTC | CASSEKWPYRGYQETQYF
TRBJ2-1 | TRBD2 | many | TRBV4-1 | TGCGCCAGCAGCCCGAGACTAGCGGGGGAGTACAATGAGCAGTTCTTC | CASSPRLAGEYNEQFF
TRBJ2-1 | NA | NA | TRBV29-1 | TGCAGCGTTGAAGACTCTGGGGGTAGGGCGGAAGAGCAGTTCTTC | CSVEDSGGRAEEQFF
TRBJ1-2 | NA | many | TRBV6-5 | TGTGCCAGCAGTTCCTGGACGGGATATGGCTACACCTTC | CASSSWTGYGYTF
TRBJ2-4 | NA | many | TRBV2 | TGTGCCAGCAGTGACGACTACAGGGTATTAGCCAAAAACATTCAGTACTTC | CASSDDYRVLAKNIQYF
TRBJ1-1 | NA | few | TRBV6-1 | TGTGCCAGCAGTCACCCCGGTCCTGAAGCTTTCTTT | CASSHPGPEAFF
TRBJ2-3 | TRBD1 | many | TRBV7-9 | TGTGCCAGCAGCATTGGACAGGGGAAGCAGTATTTT | CASSIGQGKQYF
TRBJ2-1 | TRBD2 | few | TRBV2 | TGTGCCAGCAGTGAAACGGCGGGAGTCGCTAATGAGCAGTTCTTC | CASSETAGVANEQFF
TRBJ2-3 | TRBD2 | few | TRBV20-1 | TGCAGTGCTAGTCCAGCGGGGTTCAGCACAGATACGCAGTATTTT | CSASPAGFSTDTQYF
TRBJ2-3 | TRBD2 | many | TRBV5-1 | TGCGCCAGCAGCTTGGAGGGACTAGCGGATACGCAGTATTTT | CASSLEGLADTQYF
TRBJ2-3 | NA | many | TRBV20-1 | TGCAGTGCTAGTTCCCGGGGATTCCCAGATACGCAGTATTTT | CSASSRGFPDTQYF
TRBJ2-2 | TRBD2 | many | TRBV20-1 | TGCAGTGCTAGAGACCCGGGACTAGCGGGAGAAGTTCCCGGGGAGCTGTTTTTT | CSARDPGLAGEVPGELFF
TRBJ2-3 | TRBD2 | many | TRBV28 | TGTGCCAGCGGACTAGCGGGAGGGCCGGGTCGAGATACGCAGTATTTT | CASGLAGGPGRDTQYF
TRBJ2-3 | NA | many | TRBV9 | TGTGCCAGCAGCGTAGAAACCCGAGGGGATACGCAGTATTTT | CASSVETRGDTQYF
TRBJ2-5 | NA | few | TRBV18 | TGTGCCAGCTCACCGATCGGAGGGGAGACCCAGTACTTC | CASSPIGGETQYF
TRBJ1-4 | NA | NA | TRBV6-1 | TGTGCCAGCAGTGAAGGCTGGGCAGGTGGCTATGAAAAACTGTTTTTT | CASSEGWAGGYEKLFF
TRBJ2-1 | TRBD1 | many | TRBV5-1 | TGCGCCAGCAGCTTCCCCAGGGGGCAGAACAATGAGCAGTTCTTC | CASSFPRGQNNEQFF
TRBJ2-4 | TRBD2 | NA | TRBV3-1 | TGTGCCAGCAGCCCGACTAGCGGGTCCCAAGCCAAAAACATTCAGTACTTC | CASSPTSGSQAKNIQYF
TRBJ2-1 | TRBD1 | few | TRBV2 | TGTGCCACCGGACAGGGTCTCAATGAGCAGTTCTTC | CATGQGLNEQFF
TRBJ1-3 | TRBD1 | few | TRBV5-6 | TGTGCCAGCAGCCCGAAGGGGGCTCGTGACGGAAACACCATATATTTT | CASSPKGARDGNTIYF
TRBJ2-3 | NA | few | TRBV20-1 | TGCAGTGCTAGAGATAGGGCTAGTGGGATTCGCACAGATACGCAGTATTTT | CSARDRASGIRTDTQYF
TRBJ2-1 | TRBD1 | many | TRBV20-1 | TGCAGTGCTAGGGACGGGACAGGGGTCGGAAATGAGCAGTTCTTC | CSARDGTGVGNEQFF
TRBJ1-3 | NA | NA | TRBV20-1 | TGCAGTGCCAAAACACGCTCTGGAAACACCATATATTTT | CSAKTRSGNTIYF
TRBJ1-1 | NA | NA | TRBV7-2 | TGTGCCAGCAGCTTTGGGCCTTACACTGAAGCTTTCTTT | CASSFGPYTEAFF
TRBJ2-7 | NA | many | TRBV2 | TGTGCCAGCAGTGAGCCCGGGAGTGCGGGCTACGAGCAGTACTTC | CASSEPGSAGYEQYF
TRBJ1-2 | NA | many | TRBV7-9 | TGTGCCAGCCGGCCACGAGGGCCCCGATGGGGGTATGGCTACACCTTC | CASRPRGPRWGYGYTF
TRBJ2-5 | NA | few | TRBV10-3 | TGTGCCATCAGTGAGAACTCGGAGGAGACCCAGTACTTC | CAISENSEETQYF
TRBJ2-3 | TRBD2 | many | TRBV7-6 | TGTGCCAGCAGCTTAGCAGGACTAGGAACAGATACGCAGTATTTT | CASSLAGLGTDTQYF
TRBJ2-3 | TRBD2 | NA | TRBV7-2 | TGTGCCAGCAGCTTGCAAGCGGGGGGGCATACAGATACGCAGTATTTT | CASSLQAGGHTDTQYF
TRBJ2-7 | NA | many | TRBV7-9 | TGTGCCAGCAGCTTAGAAATCGCGGGGGCCACCTACGAGCAGTACTTC | CASSLEIAGATYEQYF
TRBJ1-5 | NA | few | TRBV6-2/TRBV6-3 | TGTGCCAGCAGTTTCCTCCGAGGAGGGAGTCAGCCCCAGCATTTT | CASSFLRGGSQPQHF
TRBJ1-2 | TRBD1 | many | TRBV7-6 | TGTGCCAGCAGCTTAGGGACAGGGGACTTGAACTATGGCTACACCTTC | CASSLGTGDLNYGYTF